This T cell receptor (beta chain) is from a study of cytomegalovirus exposure and HLA in healthy donors. The primer mix had 60 Vbeta and 13 Jbeta primers. Only in-frame clones appear in the TCRdb table, and some are missing; sequencing was by immunoSEQ multiplex PCR. Among a few hundred thousand clones listed, 65% to 75% were seen once. Source material: PBMCs. The sequence was obtained from a woman under 40 in good health and CMV-seronegative.

The DNA for the CDR3 is TGCGCCAGCAGCTTGAGCGGGAGTCACTACAATGAGCAGTTCTTC. Residues: CASSLSGSHYNEQFF. This chain links TRBV5-1 with TRBJ2-1; 8 nucleotides match TRBD2. The germline gives CDR1 SGHRS, CDR2 YFSETQ. Germline trimming cut 1 base from V and 3 bases from J; bases unmatched to any gene: 3. CDR3 length: 15 residues.